This T cell receptor beta chain came from a study of cytotoxic CD8 clonotypes in ibrutinib-treated CLL. Study at large: Investigators reported some 24 partial and 2 complete responses; after median roughly 65 months, 14 patients remained remitted and approximately twelve progressed.

The method was immunoSEQ multiplex PCR; TCRdb's version includes in-frame clones alone and lacks a portion of them. Of approximately 320,000 clones in the sample, 67% were seen once. Note on this clone: The antigen is not known.

The V end lost 2 bases, the J end lost 0 bases, and 6 bases lay between the germline ends. CDR1 and CDR2 (germline): KGHSH, LQKENI. The CDR3 is made up of 14 amino acids. General observations from the study: The clonality rise at ibrutinib response reflected private clonotype expansion. At progression, clonality fell back toward baseline after rising at ibrutinib response. In sustained-remission versus progressing patients, sampling times differed.

The chain uses TRBV18 and TRBJ2-3; D is undetermined. Sequencing used PBMCs, obtained after 36 months of ibrutinib treatment. The sequence was collected from a human donor with chronic lymphocytic leukemia. In DNA, the CDR3 is TGTGCCAGCTCACCATTGCAGAGCACAGATACGCAGTATTTT. This encodes CASSPLQSTDTQYF. The entire variable domain, with the rest obtained from reference TRBV18 and TRBJ2-3, is as follows: NAGVMQNPRHLVRRRGQEARLRCSPMKGHSHVYWYRQLPEEGLKFMVYLQKENIIDESGMPKERFSAEFPKEGPSILRIQQVVRGDSAAYFCASSPLQSTDTQYFGPGTRLTVL.